This TCR beta chain was obtained from a study of cytomegalovirus exposure and HLA in healthy donors. Study summary: In an early release, HLA-typed donors contributed 77 million or so unique TCR sequences.

Germline V lookup: CDR1 LNHDA, CDR2 SQIVND (reference sequence). CDR3 size: 13 residues. The V and J ends lost 6 bases and 4 bases respectively, with 12 bases between them. The PCR made use of 60 Vbeta and 13 Jbeta primers. TCRdb's copy holds only in-frame clones and misses some; the assay was immunoSEQ multiplex PCR. The repertoire has 130,000 to 150,000 clones, around 77% of them found once; the top ten carry 4.9%. In this sample, this clone turned up once. What it binds is unknown. The study, taken as a whole, reports: Three CMV-associated chains proved CMV antigen-specific in vitro. The sole available immune exposure information was CMV serostatus. TCR beta sequences numbering more than 15,000 were associated with HLA alleles at 0.05 false discovery rate in a later analysis.

Material: PBMCs. The V call is TRBV19, the J call TRBJ2-5; a possible D gene is TRBD1 (5 bases). The receptor comes from a woman aged 45-65 years in good health and CMV-seronegative. The CDR3 reads CASSTTERETQYF. CDR3 sequence (DNA): TGTGCCAGTAGCACGACAGAAAGAGAGACCCAGTACTTC. Looking up the rest from reference TRBV19 and TRBJ2-5 gives the full variable domain: DGGITQSPKYLFRKEGQNVTLSCEQNLNHDAMYWYRQDPGQGLRLIYYSQIVNDFQKGDIAEGYSVSREKKESFPLTVTSAQKNPTAFYLCASSTTERETQYFGPGTRLLVL.